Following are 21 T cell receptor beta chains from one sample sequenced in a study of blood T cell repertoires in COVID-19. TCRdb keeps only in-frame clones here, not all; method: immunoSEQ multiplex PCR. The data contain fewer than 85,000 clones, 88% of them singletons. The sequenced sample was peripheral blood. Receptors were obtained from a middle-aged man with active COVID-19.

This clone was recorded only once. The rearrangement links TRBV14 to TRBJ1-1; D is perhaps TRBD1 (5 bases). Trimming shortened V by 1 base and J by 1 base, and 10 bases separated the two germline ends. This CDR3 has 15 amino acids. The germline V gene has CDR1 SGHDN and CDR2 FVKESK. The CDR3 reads CASSQAAGKNTEAFF. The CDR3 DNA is TGTGCCAGCAGCCAAGCAGCAGGGAAGAACACTGAAGCTTTCTTT.

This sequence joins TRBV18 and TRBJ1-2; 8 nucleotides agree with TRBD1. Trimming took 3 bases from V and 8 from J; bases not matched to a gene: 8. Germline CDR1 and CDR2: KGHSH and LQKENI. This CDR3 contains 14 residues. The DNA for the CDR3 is TGTGCCAGCTCACCTACCGACAGGGGAAGAGGCTACACCTTC. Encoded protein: CASSPTDRGRGYTF.

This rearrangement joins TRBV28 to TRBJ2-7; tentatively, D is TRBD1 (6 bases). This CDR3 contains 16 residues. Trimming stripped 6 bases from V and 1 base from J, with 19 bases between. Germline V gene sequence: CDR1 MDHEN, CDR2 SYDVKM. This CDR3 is CASSQSGTRGSYEQYF. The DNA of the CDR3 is TGTGCCAGCAGCCAGTCCGGGACACGAGGATCCTACGAGCAGTACTTC.

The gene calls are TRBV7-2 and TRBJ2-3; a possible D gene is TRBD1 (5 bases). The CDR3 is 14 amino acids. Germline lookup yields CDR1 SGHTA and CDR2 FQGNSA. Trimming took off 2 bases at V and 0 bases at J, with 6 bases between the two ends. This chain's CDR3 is CASSLRQSTDTQYF. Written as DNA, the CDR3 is TGTGCCAGCAGCTTAAGACAGAGCACAGATACGCAGTATTTT.

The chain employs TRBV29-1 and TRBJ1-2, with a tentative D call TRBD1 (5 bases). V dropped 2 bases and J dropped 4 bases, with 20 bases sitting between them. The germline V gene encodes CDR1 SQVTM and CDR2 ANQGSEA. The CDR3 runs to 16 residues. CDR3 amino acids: CSVEPTVAGRAYGYTF. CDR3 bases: TGCAGCGTTGAACCCACGGTGGCAGGGAGGGCCTATGGCTACACCTTC.

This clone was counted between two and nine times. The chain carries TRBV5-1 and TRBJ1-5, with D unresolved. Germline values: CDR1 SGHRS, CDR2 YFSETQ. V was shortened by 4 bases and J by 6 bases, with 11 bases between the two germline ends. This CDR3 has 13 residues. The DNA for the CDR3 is TGCGCCAGCAGCCCGGGGAGCGGTCAGCCCCAGCATTTT. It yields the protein CASSPGSGQPQHF.

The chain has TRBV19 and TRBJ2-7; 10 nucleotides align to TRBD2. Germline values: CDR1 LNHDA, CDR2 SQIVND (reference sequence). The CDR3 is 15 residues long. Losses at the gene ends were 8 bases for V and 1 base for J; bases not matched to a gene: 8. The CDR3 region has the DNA TGTGCCAGTCACCCGGGACTAGCGCCTTCCTACGAGCAGTACTTC. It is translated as CASHPGLAPSYEQYF.

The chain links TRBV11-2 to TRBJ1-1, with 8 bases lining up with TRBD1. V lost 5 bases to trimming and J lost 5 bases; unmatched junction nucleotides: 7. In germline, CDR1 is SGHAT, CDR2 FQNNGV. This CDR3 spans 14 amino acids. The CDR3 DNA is TGTGCCAGCAGCCCGCAGGGGGCGCGTACTGAAGCTTTCTTT. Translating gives CASSPQGARTEAFF. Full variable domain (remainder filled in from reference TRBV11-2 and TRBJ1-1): EAGVAQSPRYKIIEKRQSVAFWCNPISGHATLYWYQQILGQGPKLLIQFQNNGVVDDSQLPKDRFSAERLKGVDSTLKIQPAKLEDSAVYLCASSPQGARTEAFFGQGTRLTVV.

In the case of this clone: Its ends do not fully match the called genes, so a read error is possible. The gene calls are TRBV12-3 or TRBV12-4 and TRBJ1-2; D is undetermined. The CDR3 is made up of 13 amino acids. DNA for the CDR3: TGTGCCAGCAGTTTGGCAGACAACTCTGGCTACACCTTC. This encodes CASSLADNSGYTF.

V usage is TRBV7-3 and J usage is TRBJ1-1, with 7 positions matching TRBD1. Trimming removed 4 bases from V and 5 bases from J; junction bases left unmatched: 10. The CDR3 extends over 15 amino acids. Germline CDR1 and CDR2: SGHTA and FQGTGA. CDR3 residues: CASSSRGPGLTEAFF. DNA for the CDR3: TGTGCCAGCAGCTCGAGGGGGCCAGGATTGACTGAAGCTTTCTTT.

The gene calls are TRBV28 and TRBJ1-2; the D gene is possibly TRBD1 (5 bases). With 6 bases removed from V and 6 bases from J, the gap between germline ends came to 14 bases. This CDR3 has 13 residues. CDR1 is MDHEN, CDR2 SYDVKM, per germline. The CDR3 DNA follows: TGTGCCAGCAGGACCCAGGGTCGGGATGGCTACACCTTC. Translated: CASRTQGRDGYTF.

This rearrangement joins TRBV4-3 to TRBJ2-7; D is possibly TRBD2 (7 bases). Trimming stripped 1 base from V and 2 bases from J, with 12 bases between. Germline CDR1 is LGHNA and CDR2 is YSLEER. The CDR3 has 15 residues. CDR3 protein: CASSQAGGLAYEQYF. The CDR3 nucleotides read TGCGCCAGCAGCCAAGCGGGGGGCTTGGCCTACGAGCAGTACTTC.

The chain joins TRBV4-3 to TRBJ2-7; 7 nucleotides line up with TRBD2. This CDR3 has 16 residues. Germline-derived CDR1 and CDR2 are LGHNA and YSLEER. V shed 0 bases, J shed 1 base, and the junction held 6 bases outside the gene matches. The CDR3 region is CASSQDGRERSYEQYF. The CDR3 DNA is TGCGCCAGCAGCCAAGACGGGCGGGAGAGGTCCTACGAGCAGTACTTC.

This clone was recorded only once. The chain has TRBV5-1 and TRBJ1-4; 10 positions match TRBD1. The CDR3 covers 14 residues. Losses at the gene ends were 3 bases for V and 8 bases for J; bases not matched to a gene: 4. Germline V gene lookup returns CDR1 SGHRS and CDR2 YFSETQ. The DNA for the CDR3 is TGCGCCAGCAGCTCGCGGGACAGGGGAGAAAAACTGTTTTTT. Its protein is CASSSRDRGEKLFF.

This CDR3 is CAWSVKLNTGDYGYTF. CDR3 nucleotide sequence: TGTGCCTGGAGCGTCAAACTAAATACAGGCGACTATGGCTACACCTTC. The gene calls are TRBV30 and TRBJ1-2; D possibly corresponds to TRBD1 (5 bases). The CDR3 spans 16 residues. V was pared by 3 bases and J by 3 bases, with 20 bases between. Per the germline V gene, CDR1 is GTSNPN and CDR2 is SVGIG (reference sequence).

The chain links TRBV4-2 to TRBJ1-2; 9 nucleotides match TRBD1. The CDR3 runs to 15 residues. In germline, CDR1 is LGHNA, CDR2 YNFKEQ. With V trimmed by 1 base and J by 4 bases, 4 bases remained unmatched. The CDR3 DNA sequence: TGTGCCAGCAGCCAAGGGACAGGGGTCGGCTATGGCTACACCTTC. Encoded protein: CASSQGTGVGYGYTF.

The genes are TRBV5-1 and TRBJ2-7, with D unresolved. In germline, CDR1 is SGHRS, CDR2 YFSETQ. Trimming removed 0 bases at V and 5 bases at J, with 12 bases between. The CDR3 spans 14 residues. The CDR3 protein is CASSLERPVDEQYF. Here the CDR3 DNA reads TGCGCCAGCAGCTTGGAGCGACCAGTCGACGAGCAGTACTTC.

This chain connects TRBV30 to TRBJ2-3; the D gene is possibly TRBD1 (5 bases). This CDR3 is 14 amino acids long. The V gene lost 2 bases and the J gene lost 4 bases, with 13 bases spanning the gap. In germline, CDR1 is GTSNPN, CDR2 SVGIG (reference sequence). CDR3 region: CAWSRGPGPDTQYF. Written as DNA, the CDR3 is TGTGCCTGGAGTAGGGGCCCGGGCCCAGATACGCAGTATTTT.

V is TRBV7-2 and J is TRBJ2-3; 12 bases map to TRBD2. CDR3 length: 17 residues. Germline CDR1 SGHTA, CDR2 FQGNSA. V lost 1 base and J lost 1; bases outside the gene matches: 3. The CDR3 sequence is CASSLVPSGGGTDTQYF. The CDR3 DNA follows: TGTGCCAGCAGCTTAGTCCCTAGCGGGGGGGGCACAGATACGCAGTATTTT.

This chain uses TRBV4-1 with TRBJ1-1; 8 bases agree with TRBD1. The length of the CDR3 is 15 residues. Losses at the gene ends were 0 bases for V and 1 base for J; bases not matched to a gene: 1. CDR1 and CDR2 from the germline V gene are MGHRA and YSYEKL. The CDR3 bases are TGCGCCAGCAGCCAAGAAGGGACAGGGAACACTGAAGCTTTCTTT. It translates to CASSQEGTGNTEAFF.

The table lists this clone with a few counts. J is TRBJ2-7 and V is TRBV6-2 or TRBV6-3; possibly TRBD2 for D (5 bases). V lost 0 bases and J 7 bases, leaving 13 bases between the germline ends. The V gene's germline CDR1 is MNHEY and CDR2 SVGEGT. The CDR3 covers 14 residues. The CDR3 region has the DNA TGTGCCAGCAGTTACTCTGGGTCTTCGGGGGAGCAGTACTTC. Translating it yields CASSYSGSSGEQYF.